The following is a T cell receptor beta chain sequence with its context. The antigen it binds to is not known. Base qualities are missing; no much larger clone stands one base away. TCRbeta CDR3 regions were amplified from genomic DNA by means of the immunoSEQ Assay, a bias-controlled multiplex PCR. For the original study's pipeline: The number of nucleated cells in each sample was estimated from the amplification of reference gene primers within the assay. Sequence reads were collapsed and filtered to measure the absolute abundance of every unique TCRbeta CDR3 rearrangement. For each sample, productive Simpson clonality was calculated as the square root of Simpson's diversity index over productive rearrangements. Entries here come from immuneACCESS through TCRdb and include only in-frame sequences with V and J called. Some clones fail to appear in such tables; in the studies checked, an unresolved V gene covers under half of the shortfall, and the cause of the remainder is unknown. The V and J calls and the clone size are those of that table, but D and trimming were determined from the DNA. The sample table contains approximately 500,000 clones; only one count was recorded for about 88% of them. The ten largest clones take up less than 9% of the sample.

These data come from a study of blood T cell repertoires in COVID-19 (dated by TCRdb to the early 2020s). Broadly, across the study: The collaborator samples originated in the United States, Italy and Spain and spanned the acute and convalescent phases of COVID-19. The prospective study material was composed of cDNA or gDNA derived from T cells, B-cell-depleted T cells, or PBMCs. The dataset comprised deeply sampled blood TCRbeta repertoires from subjects exposed to, actively infected with, or recovered from COVID-19. The samples were drawn from two sources: the first 160 participants of the ongoing ImmuneRACE study, and some 1,300 subjects contributed by 6 global collaborators. Sample metadata almost always included a de-identified subject ID, COVID-19 status, age in years and sex. HLA class I and class II types, where available, came from metadata supplied by the sample provider rather than from assay-based typing. The repertoires were released in a freely available public database meant as a resource for research on the immune response to SARS-CoV-2.

One collaborating source in Seattle enrolled patients during active infection and followed them longitudinally through the course of disease. Each collaborating institution followed its own protocols to collect whole blood in K2EDTA tubes. Collaborator samples were shipped for TCRbeta analysis as frozen whole blood, isolated PBMCs, or DNA extracted from either sample type. Study-wide findings and limitations: Clinical and demographic metadata were provided uncurated, with the amount varying by source and participant.

The receptor's source is a woman aged 45-65 years with COVID-19, enrolled during active disease. The source material was peripheral blood.

The CDR3 in this case is CASSLRGSTEAFF. DNA sequence: TGTGCCAGCAGCCTCAGGGGGAGTACTGAAGCTTTCTTT. The chain is made from TRBV11-2 and TRBJ1-1; TRBD1 fits 7 bases in the junction. CDR1 and CDR2 (SGHAT, FQNNGV) derive from the germline V gene. The germline V end is reduced by 5 bases and the J end by 5 bases; junction bases left unmatched: 5. The CDR3, from cysteine to phenylalanine, totals 13 residues. CDR3 DNA only is kept here, 39 bases in frame from base 1.